The T cell receptor (beta chain) under discussion was sequenced for a study of early T cells in non-severe SARS-CoV-2 infection. For the study at large: Chains were unpaired, as sequencing was done on bulk RNA from unsorted whole blood.

Germline CDR1 SQVTM, CDR2 ANQGSEA. The CDR3 is 13 residues long. The germline V and J ends were trimmed by 7 bases and 4 bases, with 16 bases remaining between them. The library protocol tagged individual cDNA molecules with unique molecular identifiers. TCRdb fed the 5' RACE reads into MiXCR, producing one record per CDR3 protein. The sample consists of tens of thousands of distinct CDR3 sequences, under 8% of them appearing once. The chain links TRBV29-1 to TRBJ1-2; tentatively, D is TRBD1 (5 bases). The clonotype comes from an adult who was a healthcare worker with PCR-confirmed SARS-CoV-2 infection or an uninfected control (not recorded which). Here the sequenced sample was whole blood, taken at baseline. CDR3 nucleotides: TGCAGCGGAGGGGACCTCAGCCTCTATGGCTACACCTTC. Translating gives CSGGDLSLYGYTF.